The 32 T cell receptor beta chains below come from one sample, sequenced in a study of OX40 agonist ivuxolimab in advanced cancers. The data were produced by immunoSEQ multiplex PCR, yet TCRdb's version contains in-frame clones alone and is incomplete. Among some 94,000 clones, about 96% were seen once, and the ten largest hold about 2.1%. The material was CD4+ or CD8+ T cells sorted from blood, obtained in a trial of the OX40 agonist ivuxolimab. These receptors all come from an adult with an advanced solid tumor such as melanoma, head and neck, liver or kidney cancer.

The chain uses TRBV7-8 and TRBJ2-3; D call uncertain. The CDR3 has 13 residues. V lost 5 bases to trimming and J lost 4 bases, with 10 bases between them. Germline loops: CDR1 SGHVS, CDR2 FQNEAQ. The CDR3 nucleotides read TGTGCCAGCAGCCCCCTTACCTCAGATACGCAGTATTTT. It codes for CASSPLTSDTQYF.

The V and J genes are TRBV5-8 and TRBJ2-5; D ambiguous. From germline, CDR1 is SGHTS and CDR2 YDEGEE. The CDR3 has 13 residues. V lost 0 bases and J lost 3, with 6 bases in between. CDR3 sequence (DNA): TGTGCCAGCAGCTTGGGACAAAAAGAGACCCAGTACTTC. Protein: CASSLGQKETQYF.

This chain links TRBV4-3 with TRBJ2-3, with D perhaps TRBD2 (5 bases). Germline lookup yields CDR1 LGHNA and CDR2 YSLEER. The CDR3 length is 16 residues. Trimming took off 4 bases at V and 0 bases at J, with 14 bases between the two ends. Written as DNA, the CDR3 is TGCGCCAGCAGCCCCCTACGAGGGCATAGCACAGATACGCAGTATTTT. Its protein is CASSPLRGHSTDTQYF.

This clone appeared a single time. This rearrangement joins TRBV5-1 to TRBJ2-7; 13 bases map to TRBD2. The CDR3 consists of 15 residues. Germline CDR1 is SGHRS and CDR2 is YFSETQ. V gave up 4 bases and J gave up 2 bases; unmatched junction bases: 3. CDR3 nucleotide sequence: TGCGCCAGCAGCGAGGGACTAGCGGGGACCTACGAGCAGTACTTC. It specifies CASSEGLAGTYEQYF. Full variable domain (outside the CDR3, taken from reference TRBV5-1 and TRBJ2-7): KAGVTQTPRYLIKTRGQQVTLSCSPISGHRSVSWYQQTPGQGLQFLFEYFSETQRNKGNFPGRFSGRQFSNSRSEMNVSTLELGDSALYLCASSEGLAGTYEQYFGPGTRLTVT.

V and J are TRBV10-2 and TRBJ2-3; 10 bases align to TRBD2. This CDR3 contains 18 residues. Germline trimming cut 4 bases from V and 4 bases from J; bases unmatched to any gene: 14. From germline, CDR1 is WSHSY and CDR2 SAAADI. For the CDR3, the DNA is TGCGCCAGCAGTGGGGAAGTAGCGGGAGGACCAGGGGCAGATACGCAGTATTTT. Translating it yields CASSGEVAGGPGADTQYF.

The chain links TRBV4-2 to TRBJ1-1; D remains ambiguous. Trimming took 0 bases from V and 10 from J, leaving 9 bases between them. The CDR3 totals 12 residues. Germline values: CDR1 LGHNA, CDR2 YNFKEQ. The CDR3 DNA is TGTGCCAGCAGCCAAGATGGGTTAGGAGCTTTCTTT. It codes for CASSQDGLGAFF.

V and J are TRBV19 and TRBJ2-1; D gene unclear. The CDR3 extends over 16 amino acids. Trimming stripped 3 bases from V and 5 bases from J, with 17 bases between. Germline CDR1 reads LNHDA; CDR2 reads SQIVND (reference sequence). The chain's CDR3 is CASSMVGGLVNNEQFF. As DNA, the CDR3 is TGTGCCAGTAGTATGGTGGGTGGGCTGGTCAACAATGAGCAGTTCTTC.

This clone was seen more than once but under ten times. The V and J genes are TRBV28 and TRBJ1-3; D remains unclear. V lost 3 bases, J lost 0 bases, and 9 bases lay in between. The CDR3 has 15 residues. From germline, CDR1 is MDHEN and CDR2 SYDVKM. DNA of the CDR3: TGTGCCAGCAGTTTCGACTTCATCTCTGGAAACACCATATATTTT. Translating it yields CASSFDFISGNTIYF.

The J gene is TRBJ2-1, the V gene TRBV7-9; TRBD1 matches at 10 bases. Germline values: CDR1 SEHNR, CDR2 FQNEAQ (reference sequence). The CDR3 contains 14 residues. V dropped 5 bases and J dropped 8; count of bases not matched to a gene: 6. The CDR3 coding sequence is TGTGCCAGCAGCACCGGGACAGGGGCCCATGAGCAGTTCTTC. Translating gives CASSTGTGAHEQFF.

The V call is TRBV27, the J call TRBJ2-1; D might be TRBD2 (6 bases). Germline CDR1 MNHEY, CDR2 SMNVEV (reference sequence). Trimming shortened V by 7 bases and J by 9 bases, and 10 bases separated the two germline ends. CDR3 length equals 11 residues. CDR3 region: CASTHSGEQFF. The DNA of the CDR3 is TGTGCCAGCACCCATAGCGGTGAGCAGTTCTTC.

This clone was found once. The chain's CDR3 is CASSYPGGTEAFF. The CDR3 bases are TGTGCCAGCAGCTACCCAGGGGGTACTGAAGCTTTCTTT. This chain links TRBV7-9 with TRBJ1-1; the match to TRBD1 covers 7 bases. Germline loops: CDR1 SEHNR, CDR2 FQNEAQ (reference sequence). Losses at the gene ends were 4 bases for V and 5 bases for J; bases not matched to a gene: 4. This CDR3 contains 13 residues.

The chain is built from TRBV9 and TRBJ2-7, with D hard to call. The germline V gene encodes CDR1 SGDLS and CDR2 YYNGEE. The CDR3 has 13 amino acids. Trimming pared 0 bases from V and 7 bases from J, leaving 11 bases between. Written as DNA, the CDR3 is TGTGCCAGCAGCGTAGGGTCAGAGAGTGAGCAGTACTTC. Translating gives CASSVGSESEQYF.

The V and J genes are TRBV4-3 and TRBJ2-3; D not certain. CDR1 and CDR2 from the germline V gene are LGHNA and YSLEER. This CDR3 region has 17 residues. Trimming cost V 0 bases and J 2 bases, with 15 bases left between them. The CDR3 is CASSQETAPAPTDTQYF. The CDR3 bases are TGCGCCAGCAGCCAAGAGACGGCCCCCGCCCCCACAGATACGCAGTATTTT.

The chain couples TRBV29-1 to TRBJ2-7; possibly TRBD1 or TRBD2 for D (5 bases each). Trimming took 4 bases from V and 3 from J, leaving 13 bases between them. Germline assignment: CDR1 SQVTM and CDR2 ANQGSEA. The length of the CDR3 is 13 residues. CDR3 DNA sequence: TGCAGCGTTGTGGCAGGGACCAACTACGAGCAGTACTTC. This translates into CSVVAGTNYEQYF.

J is TRBJ2-1 and V is TRBV19, with a possible D match to TRBD1 (6 bases). The CDR3 totals 13 residues. The germline V gene encodes CDR1 LNHDA and CDR2 SQIVND (reference sequence). V shed 6 bases and J shed 6 bases, with 12 bases lying between them. CDR3 in DNA: TGTGCCAGTAGCTTCGGACAGCTCAATGAGCAGTTCTTC. This sequence encodes CASSFGQLNEQFF.

V gene TRBV4-2 combines with J gene TRBJ2-3, with 10 bases that match TRBD2. The CDR3 consists of 16 residues. The junction had 6 bases not matched to a gene; V was cut back by 4 bases and J by 2 bases. Germline assignment: CDR1 LGHNA and CDR2 YNFKEQ. CDR3 sequence (DNA): TGTGCCAGCAGCCCGCAAGCGGGAGGGTCCACAGATACGCAGTATTTT. Amino acids: CASSPQAGGSTDTQYF.

The CDR3 DNA follows: TGTGCCAGCAGTTTATACAGGGAGACCAGGGATGAGCAGTTCTTC. This translates into CASSLYRETRDEQFF. This chain connects TRBV28 to TRBJ2-1; the D gene is possibly TRBD1 (6 bases). The CDR3 runs to 15 residues. Trimming cost V 1 base and J 8 bases, with 15 bases left between them. The germline V gene encodes CDR1 MDHEN and CDR2 SYDVKM. Full variable domain (remainder filled in from reference TRBV28 and TRBJ2-1): DVKVTQSSRYLVKRTGEKVFLECVQDMDHENMFWYRQDPGLGLRLIYFSYDVKMKEKGDIPEGYSVSREKKERFSLILESASTNQTSMYLCASSLYRETRDEQFFGPGTRLTVL.

The chain couples TRBV7-2 to TRBJ2-1; 10 nucleotides match TRBD2. Trimming took 5 bases from V and 7 from J; bases not matched to a gene: 8. Germline CDR1 reads SGHTA; CDR2 reads FQGNSA. The CDR3 totals 15 residues. As DNA, the CDR3 is TGTGCCAGCAGCCTTGGACTAGCGGACCAAAATGAGCAGTTCTTC. It translates to CASSLGLADQNEQFF.

As for this clone: The same CDR3 arises from other DNA sequences in this sample as well. This chain's CDR3 is CASSPTGQSYEQYF. The CDR3 coding sequence is TGTGCCAGCTCACCTACGGGACAGTCCTACGAGCAGTACTTC. The V gene is TRBV18, the J gene TRBJ2-7; TRBD1 matches 7 bases. This CDR3 is built from 14 residues. Losses at the gene ends were 3 bases for V and 1 base for J; bases not matched to a gene: 3. The germline CDR1 and CDR2 sequences are KGHSH and LQKENI.

This clone was counted once. The J gene is TRBJ1-2, the V gene TRBV6-5, with 7 bases lining up with TRBD1. The length of the CDR3 is 12 residues. CDR1 is MNHEY and CDR2 is SVGAGI in the germline V gene. With V trimmed by 6 bases and J by 4 bases, 2 bases remained unmatched. The CDR3 nucleotides read TGTGCCAGCAGGGGACAGTTCTATGGCTACACCTTC. This codes for CASRGQFYGYTF.

The gene calls are TRBV9 and TRBJ2-7; D call uncertain. Germline loops: CDR1 SGDLS, CDR2 YYNGEE. V gave up 4 bases and J gave up 0 bases, with 11 bases separating them. The CDR3 spans 14 residues. The CDR3 spells CASSPVRSSYEQYF. In DNA, the CDR3 is TGTGCCAGCAGCCCAGTAAGGAGCTCCTACGAGCAGTACTTC. Variable domain in full (rest from reference TRBV9 and TRBJ2-7): DSGVTQTPKHLITATGQRVTLRCSPRSGDLSVYWYQQSLDQGLQFLIQYYNGEERAKGNILERFSAQQFPDLHSELNLSSLELGDSALYFCASSPVRSSYEQYFGPGTRLTVT.

The chain uses TRBV28 and TRBJ1-1; D not certain. Germline CDR1 reads MDHEN; CDR2 reads SYDVKM. V dropped 5 bases and J dropped 3 bases, with 7 bases sitting between them. The CDR3 is 12 amino acids. The CDR3 loop reads CASSDSDTEAFF. The CDR3 nucleotides are TGTGCCAGCAGTGATTCGGACACTGAAGCTTTCTTT. The whole variable domain, filled in from reference TRBV28 and TRBJ1-1, reads DVKVTQSSRYLVKRTGEKVFLECVQDMDHENMFWYRQDPGLGLRLIYFSYDVKMKEKGDIPEGYSVSREKKERFSLILESASTNQTSMYLCASSDSDTEAFFGQGTRLTVV.

The CDR3: CASSPMVHQSTDTQYF. In nucleotides, the CDR3 is TGTGCCAGCAGCCCGATGGTACACCAAAGCACAGATACGCAGTATTTT. The chain has TRBV7-6 and TRBJ2-3; D unclear. This CDR3 is 16 amino acids long. CDR1 SGHVS and CDR2 FNYEAQ come from the germline V gene. Trimming shortened V by 5 bases and J by 0 bases, and 15 bases separated the two germline ends.

This rearrangement joins TRBV10-2 to TRBJ1-5; no definite D call. V dropped 4 bases and J dropped 7 bases, with 11 bases sitting between them. This CDR3 has 13 residues. Looked up from germline, CDR1 is WSHSY and CDR2 is SAAADI. DNA of the CDR3: TGCGCCAGCAGTGGCTTCAGCGGCCAGCCCCAGCATTTT. It specifies CASSGFSGQPQHF.

The gene calls are TRBV5-4 and TRBJ2-5; 11 bases are a match to TRBD2. This CDR3 comprises 15 residues. CDR1 SGHNT and CDR2 YYREEE come from the germline V gene (reference sequence). V was pared by 4 bases and J by 3 bases, with 5 bases of the junction left unmatched. CDR3 bases: TGTGCCAGCAGCCACCTGGGACTAGCGGAAGAGACCCAGTACTTC. It encodes CASSHLGLAEETQYF.

V usage is TRBV30 and J usage is TRBJ2-7; D remains ambiguous. There are 14 residues in the CDR3. Germline CDR1 reads GTSNPN; CDR2 reads SVGIG (reference sequence). V was trimmed by 0 bases and J by 4 bases, leaving 13 bases between them. The CDR3 DNA is TGTGCCTGGAGTGTAGGGCAAGGCCCGTACGAGCAGTACTTC. Its translation is CAWSVGQGPYEQYF.

This chain uses TRBV28 with TRBJ2-3; 10 nucleotides agree with TRBD2. The germline V gene encodes CDR1 MDHEN and CDR2 SYDVKM. The CDR3 runs to 18 residues. V shed 7 bases and J 0 bases; nucleotides not matched to a gene: 13. The CDR3 spells CASILGISGGRSTDTQYF. DNA for the CDR3: TGTGCCAGCATCCTAGGGATTAGCGGGGGGCGTAGCACAGATACGCAGTATTTT. Using reference TRBV28 and TRBJ2-3 for the parts outside the CDR3, the full variable domain is DVKVTQSSRYLVKRTGEKVFLECVQDMDHENMFWYRQDPGLGLRLIYFSYDVKMKEKGDIPEGYSVSREKKERFSLILESASTNQTSMYLCASILGISGGRSTDTQYFGPGTRLTVL.

The chain joins TRBV2 to TRBJ2-5; D perhaps matches TRBD1 (6 bases). Germline CDR1 and CDR2: SNHLY and FYNNEI. CDR3 length equals 15 residues. The V and J ends lost 2 bases and 4 bases respectively, with 14 bases between them. The CDR3 sequence is CASSELFWGRETQYF. For the CDR3, the DNA is TGTGCCAGCAGTGAATTGTTTTGGGGGCGAGAGACCCAGTACTTC.

V is TRBV9 and J is TRBJ2-1; 11 bases align to TRBD2. The CDR3 extends over 17 amino acids. CDR1 and CDR2 (germline): SGDLS, YYNGEE. Unmatched junction bases numbered 13, after V lost 3 bases and J lost 8 bases. CDR3 amino acids: CASSGGIVAGGFDEQFF. DNA of the CDR3: TGTGCCAGCAGCGGGGGCATAGTAGCGGGAGGGTTCGATGAGCAGTTCTTC.

V usage is TRBV27 and J usage is TRBJ2-7; TRBD2 aligns across 8 bases. The V gene's germline CDR1 is MNHEY and CDR2 SMNVEV (reference sequence). J lost 1 base, V lost 6 bases, and 2 bases had no gene match. The CDR3 contains 13 residues. CDR3 sequence (DNA): TGTGCCAGCAGAGCGGGAGAGTCCTACGAGCAGTACTTC. It translates to CASRAGESYEQYF.

The V call is TRBV4-1, the J call TRBJ1-4; the match to TRBD1 covers 9 bases. There are 15 residues in the CDR3. The junction had 6 bases not matched to a gene; V was cut back by 3 bases and J by 7 bases. The germline V gene encodes CDR1 MGHRA and CDR2 YSYEKL. CDR3: CASSQGGTGFEKLFF. In DNA, the CDR3 is TGCGCCAGCAGCCAGGGGGGGACAGGGTTTGAAAAACTGTTTTTT.

The J gene is TRBJ2-7, the V gene TRBV11-2; possible D gene TRBD2, 5 bases. The CDR3 consists of 17 residues. CDR1 and CDR2 (germline): SGHAT, FQNNGV. Trimming pared 1 base from V and 3 bases from J, leaving 19 bases between. CDR3 sequence: CASSLVGRPGVGYEQYF. The CDR3 region has the DNA TGTGCCAGCAGCTTAGTAGGTCGCCCCGGGGTAGGCTACGAGCAGTACTTC.